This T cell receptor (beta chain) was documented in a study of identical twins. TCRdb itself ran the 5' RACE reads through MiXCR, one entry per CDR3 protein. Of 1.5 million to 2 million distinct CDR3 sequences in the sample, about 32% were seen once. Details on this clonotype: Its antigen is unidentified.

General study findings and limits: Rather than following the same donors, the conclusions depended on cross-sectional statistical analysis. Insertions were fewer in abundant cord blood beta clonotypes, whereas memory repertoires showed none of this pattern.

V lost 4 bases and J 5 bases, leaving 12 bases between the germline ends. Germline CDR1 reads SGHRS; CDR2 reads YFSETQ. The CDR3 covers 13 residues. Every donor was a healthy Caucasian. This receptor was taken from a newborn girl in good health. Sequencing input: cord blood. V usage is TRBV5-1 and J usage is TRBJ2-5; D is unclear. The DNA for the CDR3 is TGCGCCAGCAGCCTCAAAAACGTGGAGACCCAGTACTTC. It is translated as CASSLKNVETQYF.